The 10 T cell receptor beta chains presented below share a single source sample, sequenced in a study of blood T cell repertoires in COVID-19. Sequencing used immunoSEQ multiplex PCR; TCRdb keeps in-frame clones, though not all of them. The sample holds about 82,000 clones; around two thirds are singletons and the top ten take just over 2.5%. Sequencing was carried out using peripheral blood. Receptor source: a human donor with acute or convalescent COVID-19. The donor label of this sample is uncertain.

This clone has more than one count but fewer than ten. J is TRBJ1-1 and V is TRBV2, with D possibly matching TRBD1 (5 bases). The CDR3 is made up of 14 amino acids. V lost 7 bases, J lost 0 bases, and 12 bases lay in between. CDR1 and CDR2 from the germline V gene are SNHLY and FYNNEI. As DNA, the CDR3 is TGTGCCAGCATATTGGAGGGGATGAACACTGAAGCTTTCTTT. It translates to CASILEGMNTEAFF. The variable domain in full, completed from reference TRBV2 and TRBJ1-1, reads EPEVTQTPSHQVTQMGQEVILRCVPISNHLYFYWYRQILGQKVEFLVSFYNNEISEKSEIFDDQFSVERPDGSNFTLKIRSTKLEDSAMYFCASILEGMNTEAFFGQGTRLTVV.

This chain uses TRBV7-2 with TRBJ2-6; D unresolved. CDR1 and CDR2 from the germline V gene are SGHTA and FQGNSA. The CDR3 loop spans 14 amino acids. V dropped 5 bases and J dropped 0 bases, with 5 bases sitting between them. The CDR3 is CASSPNSGANVLTF. DNA for the CDR3: TGTGCCAGCAGCCCCAACTCTGGGGCCAACGTCCTGACTTTC.

The V call is TRBV10-3, the J call TRBJ2-2; TRBD2 matches 11 bases. Losses at the gene ends were 5 bases for V and 7 bases for J; bases not matched to a gene: 6. The CDR3 contains 15 residues. Germline V gene sequence: CDR1 ENHRY, CDR2 SYGVKD. CDR3 loop: CAISTIAGGIGELFF. CDR3 coding DNA: TGTGCCATCAGTACGATAGCGGGAGGGATCGGGGAGCTGTTTTTT.

The chain uses TRBV9 and TRBJ2-1, with 10 bases identical to TRBD2. The CDR3 is 16 amino acids. The germline V gene encodes CDR1 SGDLS and CDR2 YYNGEE. Trimming took 0 bases from V and 5 from J; bases not matched to a gene: 5. This CDR3 is CASSVAPSGGNNEQFF. CDR3 in DNA: TGTGCCAGCAGCGTAGCGCCTAGCGGGGGTAACAATGAGCAGTTCTTC.

This chain uses TRBV7-9 with TRBJ2-7; TRBD1 matches at 10 bases. V dropped 4 bases and J dropped 2; count of bases not matched to a gene: 5. The CDR3 sequence is 15 residues long. The germline V gene has CDR1 SEHNR and CDR2 FQNEAQ (reference sequence). CDR3 bases: TGTGCCAGCAGCTACGCGGGACAGGGGACCTACGAGCAGTACTTC. Its translation: CASSYAGQGTYEQYF.

The V gene is TRBV5-6, the J gene TRBJ2-1; 8 bases line up with TRBD2. V lost 3 bases to trimming and J lost 7 bases; unmatched junction nucleotides: 3. The CDR3 is made up of 13 amino acids. Germline loops: CDR1 SGHDT, CDR2 YYEEEE. The CDR3 nucleotides read TGTGCCAGCAGCTCGGGACTAGTTAATGAGCAGTTCTTC. This codes for CASSSGLVNEQFF. Filled out from reference TRBV5-6 and TRBJ2-1, the complete variable domain reads DAGVTQSPTHLIKTRGQQVTLRCSPKSGHDTVSWYQQALGQGPQFIFQYYEEEERQRGNFPDRFSGHQFPNYSSELNVNALLLGDSALYLCASSSGLVNEQFFGPGTRLTVL.

The chain carries TRBV7-9 and TRBJ2-1; 9 bases match TRBD1. CDR1 SEHNR and CDR2 FQNEAQ come from the germline V gene (reference sequence). Trimming cost V 1 base and J 3 bases; bases outside gene matches: 1. The CDR3 is 15 residues long. The CDR3 DNA follows: TGTGCCAGCAGCTTAGGGGACAGGGTCTACAATGAGCAGTTCTTC. The encoded protein is CASSLGDRVYNEQFF.

The rearrangement uses TRBV6-5 and TRBJ2-3, with 10 bases fitting TRBD2. V shed 5 bases, J shed 7 bases, and the junction held 9 bases outside the gene matches. This CDR3 has 15 residues. Per the germline V gene, CDR1 is MNHEY and CDR2 is SVGAGI. The CDR3 loop reads CASSSPSGRGNTQYF. The CDR3 DNA reads as TGTGCCAGCAGTAGTCCGAGCGGGAGGGGGAATACGCAGTATTTT.

The chain couples TRBV6-5 to TRBJ1-2; 8 positions match TRBD1. Germline loops: CDR1 MNHEY, CDR2 SVGAGI. The J segment lost 5 bases and the V segment lost 2 bases, leaving 7 bases of the junction unmatched. There are 15 residues in the CDR3. The CDR3 is CASSYRRDRPYGYTF. The DNA of the CDR3 is TGTGCCAGCAGTTACCGCAGGGACAGGCCGTATGGCTACACCTTC.

This CDR3 is CATSRDRNLVSDNEQFF. The CDR3 DNA follows: TGTGCCACCAGCAGAGATCGAAACCTTGTTAGTGACAATGAGCAGTTCTTC. The V gene is TRBV15, the J gene TRBJ2-1, with D hard to call. V gave up 0 bases and J gave up 5 bases, with 17 bases separating them. The CDR3 consists of 17 residues. The V gene's germline CDR1 is LNHNV and CDR2 YYDKDF (reference sequence). Full variable domain (remainder filled in from reference TRBV15 and TRBJ2-1): DAMVIQNPRYQVTQFGKPVTLSCSQTLNHNVMYWYQQKSSQAPKLLFHYYDKDFNNEADTPDNFQSRRPNTSFCFLDIRSPGLGDTAMYLCATSRDRNLVSDNEQFFGPGTRLTVL.